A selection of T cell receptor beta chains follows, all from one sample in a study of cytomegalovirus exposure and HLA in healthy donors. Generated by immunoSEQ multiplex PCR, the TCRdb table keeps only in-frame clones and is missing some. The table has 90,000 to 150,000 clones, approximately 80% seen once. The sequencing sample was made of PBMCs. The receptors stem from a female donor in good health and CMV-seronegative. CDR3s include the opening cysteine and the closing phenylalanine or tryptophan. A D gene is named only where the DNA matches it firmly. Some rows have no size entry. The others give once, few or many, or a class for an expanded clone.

CASSPAPVGTTYEQYF TRBV19 TRBD2 TRBJ2-7 -
CASSPTGVGETQYF TRBV7-9 TRBD1 TRBJ2-5 -
CASSLWAPRTASAKNIQYF TRBV5-5 - TRBJ2-4 -
CASSYNRGSDTQYF TRBV6-6 TRBD1 TRBJ2-3 -
CASSIGGAGGLVEQFF TRBV19 TRBD2 TRBJ2-1 -
CASSASGQETQYF TRBV2 - TRBJ2-5 once
CASTDTSGEQFF TRBV6-1 - TRBJ2-1 once
CASSLQQGNYGYTF TRBV13 TRBD1 TRBJ1-2 -
CASSGGTDTQYF TRBV28 TRBD2 TRBJ2-3 -
CASSLDRNTEAFF TRBV5-1 - TRBJ1-1 -
CASSASGTGFSYEQYF TRBV9 TRBD1 TRBJ2-7 -
CAWRKRGNTIYF TRBV30 - TRBJ1-3 -
CASSLTRGLLNEQFF TRBV27 TRBD1 TRBJ2-1 -
CASSRMAGANYGYTF TRBV4-1 - TRBJ1-2 -
CASSPGTGGNTGELFF TRBV25-1 TRBD1 TRBJ2-2 -
CASSSGQGANYGYTF TRBV28 TRBD1 TRBJ1-2 -
CASSYSTGGDTYEQYF TRBV6-6 - TRBJ2-7 -
CASSSTKGAQETQYF TRBV13 - TRBJ2-5 -
CASSEAGSSGNTIYF TRBV6-1 - TRBJ1-3 -
CASTTGASGYNEQFF TRBV5-4 TRBD2 TRBJ2-1 -
CASSAASSEYQETQYF TRBV5-1 - TRBJ2-5 -
CASSIDQGNQPQHF TRBV19 - TRBJ1-5 once
CASSQDAAPGVFTDTQYF TRBV4-3 - TRBJ2-3 medium-sized
CASSKERGEYEQYF TRBV2 TRBD2 TRBJ2-7 -
CASTDTYYNEQFF TRBV7-2 - TRBJ2-1 -
CASSQEDRVSPLHF TRBV5-4 TRBD1 TRBJ1-6 -
CASSRSSGGHNEQFF TRBV18 TRBD2 TRBJ2-1 -
CASSRQGGEGYTF TRBV28 TRBD1 TRBJ1-2 -
CASSFPSGGHQETQYF TRBV7-2 TRBD2 TRBJ2-5 -
CASSLNRLGNSPLHF TRBV5-6 - TRBJ1-6 -
CASDEDSPRSRFF TRBV2 - TRBJ2-1 once
CASSTGNTEAFF TRBV19 - TRBJ1-1 -
CASRLADYNEQFF TRBV12-5 TRBD2 TRBJ2-1 -
CASALGRRAEAFF TRBV6-6 - TRBJ1-1 -
CASSLEREQYF TRBV5-4 - TRBJ2-7 -
CASSSTTGGNEQFF TRBV11-2 TRBD1 TRBJ2-1 -
CASSPVRGDNQPQHF TRBV27 TRBD1 TRBJ1-5 -
CASSTGTSSNNEQFF TRBV19 TRBD2 TRBJ2-1 -
CASSYTGHYGYTF TRBV6-6 - TRBJ1-2 -
CASSSGQGNTGKLFF TRBV7-6 TRBD1 TRBJ2-2 -
CASSQGNVEQFF TRBV13 - TRBJ2-1 -
CASSDGGRSEQYF TRBV25-1 - TRBJ2-7 -
CSSSLGGDSGFEALHF TRBV7-9 TRBD1 TRBJ1-6 -
CAWSAGTAYNQPQHF TRBV30 TRBD1 TRBJ1-5 -
CASSPQGGKSTIEQFF TRBV7-9 - TRBJ2-1 -
CASSSADRGYTGELFF TRBV5-5 TRBD1 TRBJ2-2 -
CAWDQGAGYTEAFF TRBV30 TRBD1 TRBJ1-1 few
CASSSRRQPGGAKGYGYTF TRBV5-6 TRBD1 TRBJ1-2 -
CASSIRGTAANSPLHF TRBV19 TRBD1 TRBJ1-6 -
CASKAGGPVETQYF TRBV6-1 TRBD2 TRBJ2-5 -